These 5 T cell receptor beta chains originate from one sample sequenced in a study of cytomegalovirus exposure and HLA in healthy donors. PCR employed 60 Vbeta and 13 Jbeta primers. Only in-frame clones appear in the TCRdb table, and some are missing; sequencing was by immunoSEQ multiplex PCR. The sample includes 150,000 to 200,000 clones, roughly 84% seen only once; the top ten take roughly 2.2%. Material: PBMCs. The receptors come from a young man in good health and CMV-seropositive.

The rearrangement joins TRBV4-2 to TRBJ1-5; D not resolved. The germline V gene has CDR1 LGHNA and CDR2 YNFKEQ. V lost 0 bases to trimming and J lost 2 bases, with 8 bases between them. The CDR3 runs to 15 residues. CDR3 in amino acids: CASSQEYGGNQPQHF. Here the CDR3 DNA reads TGTGCCAGCAGCCAAGAGTACGGGGGCAATCAGCCCCAGCATTTT.

The rearrangement uses TRBV4-1 and TRBJ1-3; perhaps TRBD1 as D (6 bases). Trimming pared 6 bases from V and 0 bases from J, leaving 12 bases between. Germline CDR1 reads MGHRA; CDR2 reads YSYEKL. This CDR3 has 15 amino acids. The CDR3 DNA reads TGCGCCAGCAGTCTGGACAGTAACTCTGGAAACACCATATATTTT. Translation gives CASSLDSNSGNTIYF.

This chain connects TRBV4-1 to TRBJ2-7; 7 bases are a match to TRBD1. The V gene's germline CDR1 is MGHRA and CDR2 YSYEKL. Trimming cost V 4 bases and J 2 bases; bases outside gene matches: 2. This CDR3 contains 13 residues. In nucleotides, the CDR3 is TGCGCCAGCAGCCTGGGACAGACCTACGAGCAGTACTTC. Translated: CASSLGQTYEQYF.

The chain couples TRBV7-2 to TRBJ1-6; TRBD1 matches 10 bases. The CDR3 spans 15 residues. The J segment lost 11 bases and the V segment lost 1 base, leaving 5 bases of the junction unmatched. Germline lookup yields CDR1 SGHTA and CDR2 FQGNSA. The CDR3 DNA reads as TGTGCCAGCAGCTTAGAAGACAGGGGGCTGACACCCCTCCACTTT. Protein product: CASSLEDRGLTPLHF.

Notes on this clone: A much larger clone lies a single base off, so this may be a read error. This chain uses TRBV4-1 with TRBJ2-3; TRBD2 matches at 10 bases. The V and J ends lost 1 base and 2 bases, in that order; junction bases with no gene match: 3. The V gene's germline CDR1 is MGHRA and CDR2 YSYEKL. This CDR3 spans 16 amino acids. DNA for the CDR3: TGCGCCAGCAGCCAAGCAGCGGGGGGGTTCACAGATACGCAGTATTTT. It translates to CASSQAAGGFTDTQYF.